This TCR beta chain was found in a study of blood T cell repertoires in COVID-19. Across the study: Acute-phase and convalescent COVID-19 samples originated in the United States, Italy and Spain. PBMCs, B-cell-depleted T cells, or T cells provided the cDNA or gDNA that made up the material.

The CDR3 consists of 15 residues. V was trimmed by 3 bases and J by 8 bases, leaving 15 bases between them. Germline assignment: CDR1 KGHDR and CDR2 SFDVKD. Original processing methods: The assay estimated nucleated cells by amplifying reference gene primers. Generated by immunoSEQ multiplex PCR, the TCRdb table keeps only in-frame clones and is missing some. The V and J calls and clone size were taken over from that table, and D and trimming were inferred from the DNA. The table includes 110,000 to 150,000 clones, more than 80% detected once. The chain combines TRBV24-1 with TRBJ1-4, with D unclear. Input material: peripheral blood. This receptor was taken from a woman aged 60 to 75 with active COVID-19. The DNA for the CDR3 is TGTGCCACCAGTGATCCAGCCGAGGGCGGCGAAAAACTGTTTTTT. This gives the protein CATSDPAEGGEKLFF.